The 24 T cell receptor beta chains below come from one sample, sequenced in a study of blood T cell repertoires in COVID-19. Clones were sequenced by immunoSEQ multiplex PCR, and TCRdb holds only the in-frame ones, with some missing. The table shows fewer than 200,000 clones, with under 85% occurring only once. The source material was peripheral blood. The receptor source for this set is a man in his sixties who had recovered from COVID-19.

The rearrangement uses TRBV7-9 and TRBJ2-7; TRBD1 matches 12 bases. This CDR3 contains 18 residues. The V gene's germline CDR1 is SEHNR and CDR2 FQNEAQ (reference sequence). V was pared by 5 bases and J by 5 bases, with 16 bases of the junction left unmatched. The CDR3 DNA sequence: TGTGCCAGCAGCCGCCACCGGGGACAGGGGGCAAGGGCGGACGAGCAGTACTTC. Translation gives CASSRHRGQGARADEQYF.

The chain carries TRBV2 and TRBJ1-5; D call uncertain. Germline CDR1 and CDR2: SNHLY and FYNNEI. V lost 7 bases and J 9 bases, leaving 10 bases between the germline ends. The CDR3 length is 11 residues. For the CDR3, the DNA is TGTGCCAGCACGACCCGCGGGCCCCAGCATTTT. This translates into CASTTRGPQHF. The full variable domain, with the rest looked up from reference TRBV2 and TRBJ1-5, is EPEVTQTPSHQVTQMGQEVILRCVPISNHLYFYWYRQILGQKVEFLVSFYNNEISEKSEIFDDQFSVERPDGSNFTLKIRSTKLEDSAMYFCASTTRGPQHFGDGTRLSIL.

The chain employs TRBV3-1 (or the pseudogene TRBV3-2) and TRBJ2-1; D is possibly TRBD2 (7 bases). This CDR3 spans 14 amino acids. The germline V gene encodes CDR1 LGHDT and CDR2 YNNKEL (reference sequence). V was pared by 4 bases and J by 8 bases, with 15 bases between. This chain's CDR3 is CASSLLRGAHEQFF. The CDR3 DNA reads as TGTGCCAGCAGCCTACTCCGGGGGGCCCATGAGCAGTTCTTC.

The V gene is TRBV30, the J gene TRBJ1-4; 8 nucleotides align to TRBD1. Germline V gene data show CDR1 as GTSNPN and CDR2 as SVGIG (reference sequence). The CDR3 contains 15 residues. V was pared by 7 bases and J by 0 bases, with 7 bases of the junction left unmatched. The CDR3 sequence: CALDRGGATNEKLFF. CDR3 in DNA: TGTGCCTTAGACAGGGGCGGTGCAACTAATGAAAAACTGTTTTTT.

This clone was recorded only once. The rearrangement links TRBV6-5 to TRBJ2-7; TRBD2 matches at 8 bases. The V gene's germline CDR1 is MNHEY and CDR2 SVGAGI. V shed 7 bases, J shed 4 bases, and the junction held 6 bases outside the gene matches. The CDR3 sequence is 13 residues long. CDR3 bases: TGTGCCAGCACGGCGGGGGGCCGGTACGAGCAGTACTTC. It is translated as CASTAGGRYEQYF.

The chain uses TRBV5-1 and TRBJ2-3; 11 bases fit TRBD2. V dropped 4 bases and J dropped 7; count of bases not matched to a gene: 14. The CDR3 is made up of 17 amino acids. Germline V CDR1 and CDR2: SGHRS, YFSETQ. The CDR3: CASSPRRGSSGGYTQYF. CDR3 DNA: TGCGCCAGCAGCCCTCGCCGCGGGTCTAGCGGGGGGTATACGCAGTATTTT.

This clone was recorded once. The V and J genes are TRBV13 and TRBJ2-3; 9 bases map to TRBD1. V gave up 6 bases and J gave up 4 bases; unmatched junction bases: 8. This CDR3 region has 15 residues. The V gene's germline CDR1 is PRHDT and CDR2 FYEKMQ (reference sequence). CDR3 amino acids: CASRPRDREADTQYF. The DNA of the CDR3 is TGTGCCAGCAGGCCGAGGGACAGGGAGGCAGATACGCAGTATTTT.

This clone was detected a few times. The chain recombines TRBV5-5 with TRBJ2-2, with D tentatively TRBD1 (5 bases). Trimming took off 3 bases at V and 0 bases at J, with 15 bases between the two ends. The germline gives CDR1 SGHKS, CDR2 YYEKEE (reference sequence). The CDR3 sequence is 17 residues long. The CDR3 DNA is TGTGCCAGCAGCTCCTCCCGGCAAGGGGCGAACACCGGGGAGCTGTTTTTT. It specifies CASSSSRQGANTGELFF.

The chain carries TRBV12-3 or TRBV12-4 and TRBJ1-1; possible D gene TRBD1, 6 bases. V was clipped by 5 bases and J by 5 bases, with 9 bases between them. The CDR3 totals 12 residues. CDR3 region: CASSPDRTEAFF. CDR3 sequence (DNA): TGTGCCAGCAGTCCTGACAGGACTGAAGCTTTCTTT.

The chain joins TRBV19 to TRBJ1-2; 11 bases fit TRBD1. CDR1 is LNHDA and CDR2 is SQIVND in the germline V gene (reference sequence). V lost 5 bases to trimming and J lost 12 bases; unmatched junction nucleotides: 8. This CDR3 is built from 13 residues. Here the CDR3 reads CASSPGQGEINTF. In DNA, the CDR3 is TGTGCCAGTAGTCCGGGACAGGGGGAAATCAACACCTTC.

CDR3 in DNA: TGCAGCGTTCGACTTGGGCTAGCGGGTGAAGAGACCCAGTACTTC. This gives the protein CSVRLGLAGEETQYF. The V call is TRBV29-1, the J call TRBJ2-5; 8 positions match TRBD2. The CDR3 is 15 residues long. With V trimmed by 5 bases and J by 3 bases, 11 bases remained unmatched. Germline V gene sequence: CDR1 SQVTM, CDR2 ANQGSEA.

The genes are TRBV7-3 and TRBJ2-7, with D possibly TRBD1 on 6 matching bases. Trimming took off 5 bases at V and 2 bases at J, with 10 bases between the two ends. Per the germline V gene, CDR1 is SGHTA and CDR2 is FQGTGA. CDR3 length: 13 residues. In DNA form, the CDR3 reads TGTGCCAGCAGCCCCGAGGGGGCCTACGAGCAGTACTTC. Its protein product is CASSPEGAYEQYF.

This sequence joins TRBV6-5 and TRBJ1-1; TRBD1 might be the D (6 bases). The CDR3 length is 16 residues. The V gene's germline CDR1 is MNHEY and CDR2 SVGAGI. V lost 0 bases and J 0 bases, leaving 11 bases between the germline ends. CDR3 loop: CASSYSIQGLNTEAFF. The CDR3 DNA reads TGTGCCAGCAGTTACTCGATCCAGGGGTTGAACACTGAAGCTTTCTTT.

The chain couples TRBV19 to TRBJ2-2, with a possible D match to TRBD1 (6 bases). Trimming stripped 3 bases from V and 0 bases from J, with 8 bases between. The germline CDR1 and CDR2 sequences are LNHDA and SQIVND (reference sequence). This CDR3 has 15 amino acids. CDR3 loop: CASSIRGTNTGELFF. As DNA, the CDR3 is TGTGCCAGTAGTATCAGGGGTACGAACACCGGGGAGCTGTTTTTT.

V usage is TRBV27 and J usage is TRBJ2-1; D is unresolved. Trimming stripped 3 bases from V and 15 bases from J, with 12 bases between. In germline, CDR1 is MNHEY, CDR2 SMNVEV (reference sequence). This CDR3 is 11 amino acids long. Here the CDR3 DNA reads TGTGCCAGCAGTTTCGAAACCCGGTGGTTCTTC. Its protein is CASSFETRWFF.

This chain links TRBV6-2 or TRBV6-3 with TRBJ1-5; 8 nucleotides match TRBD1. Germline trimming cut 4 bases from V and 3 bases from J; bases unmatched to any gene: 5. This CDR3 is built from 15 residues. CDR1 and CDR2 (germline): MNHEY, SVGEGT. The CDR3 DNA is TGTGCCAGCAGTTCACGACAGGGGTTCAATCAGCCCCAGCATTTT. Its protein product is CASSSRQGFNQPQHF.

The V and J genes are TRBV7-9 and TRBJ1-1; D unclear. Trimming pared 3 bases from V and 6 bases from J, leaving 8 bases between. This CDR3 spans 12 amino acids. From germline, CDR1 is SEHNR and CDR2 FQNEAQ (reference sequence). The CDR3: CASSFRGPEAFF. CDR3 nucleotide sequence: TGTGCCAGCAGCTTTCGAGGGCCTGAAGCTTTCTTT.

CDR3 residues: CASKDRGLADYNEQFF. CDR3 bases: TGTGCCAGTAAGGATCGGGGACTAGCGGATTACAATGAGCAGTTCTTC. This chain joins TRBV19 and TRBJ2-1, with 11 bases identical to TRBD2. The V segment lost 7 bases and the J segment 4 bases; nucleotides outside the gene matches: 9. CDR3 size: 16 residues. Germline assignment: CDR1 LNHDA and CDR2 SQIVND (reference sequence).

DNA for the CDR3: TGTACACCCGGACAGGGGGTGGCTTTCTTT. Protein: CTPGQGVAFF. This chain uses TRBV6-4 with TRBJ1-1, with 10 bases fitting TRBD1. CDR1 is MRHNA, CDR2 SNTAGT, per germline. The CDR3 sequence is 10 residues long.

V usage is TRBV30 and J usage is TRBJ2-6, with 7 bases identical to TRBD1. CDR3 length equals 19 residues. Germline V gene data show CDR1 as GTSNPN and CDR2 as SVGIG (reference sequence). Trimming removed 2 bases from V and 0 bases from J; junction bases left unmatched: 13. DNA for the CDR3: TGTGCCTGGAGTCGGGACAGCCCCTTGGGTTTCTCTGGGGCCAACGTCCTGACTTTC. Amino acid sequence: CAWSRDSPLGFSGANVLTF.

The V and J genes are TRBV3-1 (or the pseudogene TRBV3-2) and TRBJ2-3; no firm D call. CDR3 length equals 12 residues. The V end lost 6 bases, the J end lost 0 bases, and 4 bases lay between the germline ends. From germline, CDR1 is LGHDT and CDR2 YNNKEL (reference sequence). CDR3 sequence (DNA): TGTGCCAGCAGTCTAAGCACAGATACGCAGTATTTT. It yields the protein CASSLSTDTQYF.

The genes are TRBV3-1 (or the pseudogene TRBV3-2) and TRBJ2-7, with no clear D. V was shortened by 0 bases and J by 0 bases, with 9 bases between the two germline ends. In germline, CDR1 is LGHDT, CDR2 YNNKEL (reference sequence). This CDR3 has 15 residues. This chain's CDR3 is CASSQDLQPSYEQYF. Written as DNA, the CDR3 is TGTGCCAGCAGCCAAGATCTACAGCCCTCCTACGAGCAGTACTTC.

The V gene is TRBV19, the J gene TRBJ2-5; 7 bases are a match to TRBD1. Germline V gene sequence: CDR1 LNHDA, CDR2 SQIVND (reference sequence). The CDR3 is made up of 15 amino acids. Trimming removed 5 bases from V and 1 base from J; junction bases left unmatched: 7. The CDR3 region has the DNA TGTGCCAGTAGTGGGACAGCGGTAGGCCAAGAGACCCAGTACTTC. Its translation: CASSGTAVGQETQYF.

V and J are TRBV10-3 and TRBJ2-7, with 8 bases matching TRBD1. Germline CDR1 reads ENHRY; CDR2 reads SYGVKD. With 11 bases clipped from V and 2 bases from J, the junction kept 11 bases outside the gene matches. The CDR3 loop spans 14 amino acids. CDR3 region: CAVSAGTGTYEQYF. The CDR3 DNA reads as TGTGCCGTTAGCGCCGGGACAGGCACCTACGAGCAGTACTTC.